This T cell receptor (beta chain) was captured in a study of cytomegalovirus exposure and HLA in healthy donors. Points from the study as a whole: Segments of the TCR beta V type were, in most cases, productive about 87% or about 30% of the time in an earlier analysis. The study dropped some indistinguishable V segments, TRBV6-2 and TRBV6-3 among them. Analysis performed later found over 15,000 TCR beta sequences associated with HLA alleles at 0.05 false discovery rate. As a later analysis revealed, most CMV-associated TCR beta chains appeared HLA-restricted.

Remarks on this clone: Its antigen is unidentified. Within the sample, other DNA sequences also encode this same CDR3.

The germline gives CDR1 GTSNPN, CDR2 SVGIG (reference sequence). The CDR3 contains 15 residues. J lost 6 bases, V lost 1 base, and 8 bases had no gene match. 60 Vbeta and 13 Jbeta primers were used in PCR. TCRdb keeps only in-frame clones here, not all; method: immunoSEQ multiplex PCR. This repertoire shows about 120,000 clones, roughly 82% found once; its top ten account for 2.5% to 3.5%. The TCR originated in a woman in her thirties or forties in good health and CMV-seropositive. The J gene is TRBJ2-3, the V gene TRBV30, with 9 bases lining up with TRBD2. Sequencing input: PBMCs. As DNA, the CDR3 is TGTGCCTGGAGTGGAGGCGGGGGGGCAGGGGATACGCAGTATTTT. This translates into CAWSGGGGAGDTQYF.